The 20 T cell receptor beta chains below were found in one sample sequenced in a study of T cells after yellow fever vaccination. From the 5' RACE reads, TCRdb called clonotypes with MiXCR, one entry per CDR3 protein. The repertoire consists of 150,000 to 200,000 distinct CDR3 sequences, with approximately 6.2% occurring once and the leading ten covering approximately 3%. The sequencing used CD4+ T cells sorted from PBMCs, collected on the day of the first yellow fever vaccination. All receptors come from a man in his late teens or twenties who received the YFV17D yellow fever vaccine.

This clonotype was seen only a few times. The chain carries TRBV5-1 and TRBJ2-2; D unclear. The V and J ends lost 2 bases and 1 base respectively, with 6 bases between them. This CDR3 region has 14 residues. Germline V gene sequence: CDR1 SGHRS, CDR2 YFSETQ. The CDR3 here is CASSFILNTGELFF. In nucleotides, the CDR3 is TGCGCCAGCAGCTTTATCCTGAACACCGGGGAGCTGTTTTTT. Supplemented by reference TRBV5-1 and TRBJ2-2, the full variable domain reads KAGVTQTPRYLIKTRGQQVTLSCSPISGHRSVSWYQQTPGQGLQFLFEYFSETQRNKGNFPGRFSGRQFSNSRSEMNVSTLELGDSALYLCASSFILNTGELFFGEGSRLTVL.

The rearrangement joins TRBV3-1 to TRBJ1-4, with D perhaps TRBD1 (6 bases). Germline V lookup: CDR1 LGHDT, CDR2 YNNKEL (reference sequence). CDR3 length: 15 residues. Trimming left V 3 bases short and J 4 bases short, with 12 bases between. The CDR3 loop reads CASSHRGGFNEKLFF. CDR3 in DNA: TGTGCCAGCAGCCACAGAGGGGGGTTTAATGAAAAACTGTTTTTT. Variable domain in full (rest from reference TRBV3-1 and TRBJ1-4): DTAVSQTPKYLVTQMGNDKSIKCEQNLGHDTMYWYKQDSKKFLKIMFSYNNKELIINETVPNRFSPKSPDKAHLNLHINSLELGDSAVYFCASSHRGGFNEKLFFGSGTQLSVL.

This clonotype was counted at least ten times. V and J are TRBV5-6 and TRBJ1-2; D ambiguous. Trimming took off 5 bases at V and 4 bases at J, with 15 bases between the two ends. Per the germline V gene, CDR1 is SGHDT and CDR2 is YYEEEE. The CDR3 sequence is 14 residues long. The CDR3 sequence: CASSFPGVPYGYTF. The CDR3, as DNA: TGTGCCAGCAGTTTTCCTGGCGTTCCCTATGGCTACACCTTC.

This clonotype was seen a few times. The V and J genes are TRBV5-1 and TRBJ2-5; D perhaps matches TRBD1 (6 bases). The CDR3 spans 15 residues. CDR1 SGHRS and CDR2 YFSETQ come from the germline V gene. Trimming removed 0 bases at V and 5 bases at J, with 14 bases between. CDR3 nucleotide sequence: TGCGCCAGCAGCTTGGTTCTGGGGGCGGACGAGACCCAGTACTTC. Translating it yields CASSLVLGADETQYF. Complete variable domain (other parts from reference TRBV5-1 and TRBJ2-5): KAGVTQTPRYLIKTRGQQVTLSCSPISGHRSVSWYQQTPGQGLQFLFEYFSETQRNKGNFPGRFSGRQFSNSRSEMNVSTLELGDSALYLCASSLVLGADETQYFGPGTRLLVL.

This clonotype has at least ten counts. The chain employs TRBV4-3 and TRBJ2-2; D remains unclear. Between the trimmed V and J ends, which lost 5 bases and 4 bases, there was a span of 14 bases. The CDR3 sequence is 15 residues long. CDR1 and CDR2 (germline): LGHNA, YSLEER. CDR3 loop: CASSYKSTPTGELFF. The CDR3 DNA reads as TGCGCCAGCAGCTATAAGAGTACACCCACCGGGGAGCTGTTTTTT.

This clonotype came up a few times. The rearrangement joins TRBV20-1 to TRBJ1-5; tentative D call: TRBD1 (6 bases). The V and J ends lost 1 base and 1 base respectively, with 8 bases between them. The CDR3 length is 14 residues. The germline CDR1 and CDR2 sequences are DFQATT and SNEGSKA (reference sequence). The CDR3, as DNA: TGCAGTGCTAGAGGGGGGGCGAGCAATCAGCCCCAGCATTTT. Its translation: CSARGGASNQPQHF.

This clonotype was observed at least ten times. The genes are TRBV27 and TRBJ2-2, with TRBD1 identical over 9 bases. V trimming: 4 bases; J trimming: 7 bases; junction bases outside the gene matches: 7. This CDR3 region has 15 residues. Germline V gives CDR1 MNHEY, CDR2 SMNVEV (reference sequence). CDR3 nucleotides: TGTGCCAGCAGTTCCCGGACAGGGGAGTACGGGGAGCTGTTTTTT. Translating gives CASSSRTGEYGELFF.

This clonotype was observed many times. V gene TRBV14 combines with J gene TRBJ1-2; D is undetermined. Germline lookup yields CDR1 SGHDN and CDR2 FVKESK. The CDR3 totals 14 residues. Between the trimmed V and J ends, which lost 0 bases and 4 bases, there was a span of 9 bases. The CDR3 bases are TGTGCCAGCAGCCAAGATCAGTCGACCTATGGCTACACCTTC. Translating it yields CASSQDQSTYGYTF.

This clonotype was detected many times. This chain uses TRBV7-2 with TRBJ2-1; D is perhaps TRBD2 (6 bases). This CDR3 contains 16 residues. Looked up from germline, CDR1 is SGHTA and CDR2 is FQGNSA. Trimming removed 5 bases from V and 5 bases from J, with 19 bases in between. CDR3 in amino acids: CASSAIAGTGHNEQFF. DNA for the CDR3: TGTGCCAGCAGCGCGATTGCCGGGACTGGACACAATGAGCAGTTCTTC.

This clonotype was seen a handful of times. CDR3 sequence: CASSPPDTRREKLFF. CDR3 nucleotide sequence: TGTGCCAGCAGTCCCCCTGACACAAGGCGCGAAAAACTGTTTTTT. The rearrangement links TRBV28 to TRBJ1-4; the D is unclear. CDR3 size: 15 residues. V shed 5 bases and J shed 8 bases, with 18 bases lying between them. The germline V gene encodes CDR1 MDHEN and CDR2 SYDVKM.

Only a few counts were recorded for this clonotype. The chain joins TRBV20-1 to TRBJ1-6; the match to TRBD1 covers 8 bases. The V gene end was trimmed by 0 bases and the J gene end by 16 bases; junction bases not matched to a gene: 8. The CDR3 totals 13 residues. Germline assignment: CDR1 DFQATT and CDR2 SNEGSKA (reference sequence). The CDR3 loop reads CSARDSLTGGLHF. The CDR3 bases are TGCAGTGCTAGAGACAGTCTAACAGGGGGACTCCACTTT.

This clonotype was counted many times. The rearrangement joins TRBV12-3 or TRBV12-4 to TRBJ2-2; the match to TRBD2 covers 7 bases. This CDR3 region has 14 residues. After removal of 8 bases from V and 5 bases from J, the junction contained 8 bases not matched to a gene. This CDR3 reads CASHKGEGTGELFF. The CDR3 DNA sequence: TGTGCCAGCCATAAAGGGGAGGGGACCGGGGAGCTGTTTTTT.

This clonotype was counted many times. J is TRBJ2-4 and V is TRBV7-2, with 7 bases fitting TRBD1. The CDR3 is made up of 13 amino acids. CDR1 and CDR2 from the germline V gene are SGHTA and FQGNSA. V was clipped by 5 bases and J by 7 bases; unmatched bases: 5. CDR3 in amino acids: CASSLRQGNIQYF. The CDR3 nucleotides read TGTGCCAGCAGCCTCAGACAGGGCAACATTCAGTACTTC. Full variable domain (outside the CDR3, taken from reference TRBV7-2 and TRBJ2-4): GAGVSQSPSNKVTEKGKDVELRCDPISGHTALYWYRQSLGQGLEFLIYFQGNSAPDKSGLPSDRFSAERTGGSVSTLTIQRTQQEDSAVYLCASSLRQGNIQYFGAGTRLSVL.

This clonotype showed up just a few times. The chain carries TRBV12-3 or TRBV12-4 and TRBJ1-5; D is possibly TRBD1 (6 bases). V lost 7 bases and J 7 bases, leaving 20 bases between the germline ends. The CDR3 runs to 15 residues. This chain's CDR3 is CASTWGRQAQQPQHF. The DNA for the CDR3 is TGTGCCAGCACCTGGGGAAGACAGGCCCAACAGCCCCAGCATTTT.

In this sample, this clonotype turned up many times. The chain employs TRBV5-1 and TRBJ2-1, with TRBD1 as a possible D gene (6 bases). The CDR3 is 13 amino acids. Germline CDR1 reads SGHRS; CDR2 reads YFSETQ. Trimming left V 3 bases short and J 5 bases short, with 9 bases between. The CDR3 sequence is CASSWQGNNEQFF. The DNA of the CDR3 is TGCGCCAGCAGCTGGCAGGGGAACAATGAGCAGTTCTTC.

This clonotype was observed many times. The chain is built from TRBV30 and TRBJ2-5; 8 bases fit TRBD2. The CDR3 contains 13 residues. The V gene end was trimmed by 0 bases and the J gene end by 5 bases; junction bases not matched to a gene: 2. Germline V gene lookup returns CDR1 GTSNPN and CDR2 SVGIG (reference sequence). The CDR3 region has the DNA TGTGCCTGGAGTGTAGGGACTAGGGAGACCCAGTACTTC. It translates to CAWSVGTRETQYF.

This clonotype was counted only a few times. The chain employs TRBV12-3 or TRBV12-4 and TRBJ1-2; 9 bases map to TRBD1. V gave up 5 bases and J gave up 5 bases; unmatched junction bases: 12. This CDR3 spans 16 amino acids. The CDR3: CASSPNGGQGRYGYTF. The CDR3, as DNA: TGTGCCAGCAGTCCGAACGGGGGACAGGGCCGTTATGGCTACACCTTC.

This clonotype has ten or more counts. This chain joins TRBV28 and TRBJ2-6, with 10 bases lining up with TRBD1. V lost 5 bases to trimming and J lost 3 bases; unmatched junction nucleotides: 4. Germline V gene lookup returns CDR1 MDHEN and CDR2 SYDVKM. This CDR3 has 16 residues. For the CDR3, the DNA is TGTGCCAGCAGTACGGACAGGGGGAGTGGGGCCAACGTCCTGACTTTC. Translated, it gives CASSTDRGSGANVLTF.

This clonotype was seen a few times. This chain links TRBV12-3 or TRBV12-4 with TRBJ1-5; D not resolved. The CDR3 loop spans 13 amino acids. The V and J ends lost 5 bases and 9 bases respectively, with 14 bases between them. The CDR3 protein is CASSRRLEAPQHF. The CDR3 bases are TGTGCCAGCAGTCGGAGGCTCGAGGCGCCCCAGCATTTT.

This clonotype turned up a few times. The chain joins TRBV14 to TRBJ2-1; the D gene is possibly TRBD1 (8 bases). The CDR3 consists of 14 residues. V lost 7 bases to trimming and J lost 7 bases, with 17 bases between them. The germline CDR1 and CDR2 sequences are SGHDN and FVKESK. Here the CDR3 DNA reads TGTGCCAGCACCTCGACAGGGGAGGGGAATGAGCAGTTCTTC. Translating it yields CASTSTGEGNEQFF.